The present TCR beta chain was sequenced within a study of T-cell reconstitution after alpha-beta-depleted transplantation in children listed by TCRdb under 2016. About the full investigation: The study quantitatively tracked T-cell immune reconstitution after TCRalphabeta/CD19-depleted allogeneic hematopoietic cell transplantation in children using TCR repertoire profiling.

Library construction relied on PCR. The sequencer was an Illumina HiSeq 2500. TCR library preparation used molecular barcoding, with unique molecular identifiers applied to normalize quantification of the TCRbeta repertoire. The public reads were quality trimmed at Q25 with fastp and then assembled into clones with MiXCR by TCRdb, keeping productive beta chains. Rows are combined by CDR3 protein, so each entry shows the most common genes and DNA. The sample yields about 610,000 distinct CDR3 sequences; approximately 10% were counted once. Less than 4.5% of the sample goes to the ten largest clones. From its cysteine to its phenylalanine, the CDR3 spans 16 amino acids. Of the read, only the CDR3 DNA is kept; its 48 bases are in frame from base 1. Trimming removed 2 bases from V and 3 bases from J; the gene matches leave 4 bases unexplained. Sequences KGHDR (CDR1) and SFDVKD (CDR2) are obtained from the germline V gene.

This clonotype was counted at least ten times. Its binding antigen is unknown. Base-call qualities are not available, and no considerably larger clone is one nucleotide away. The TCR comes from a human donor who donated a stem cell graft to a child with acute myeloid leukemia. The sequencing used PBMCs from the stem cell graft donor, collected from the stem cell graft. The chain couples TRBV24-1 to TRBJ2-7; 12 bases in the middle match TRBD1. The base sequence is TGTGCCACCAGTGATTCCGGGACAGGGGGCCTCTACGAGCAGTACTTC. The encoded protein is CATSDSGTGGLYEQYF.